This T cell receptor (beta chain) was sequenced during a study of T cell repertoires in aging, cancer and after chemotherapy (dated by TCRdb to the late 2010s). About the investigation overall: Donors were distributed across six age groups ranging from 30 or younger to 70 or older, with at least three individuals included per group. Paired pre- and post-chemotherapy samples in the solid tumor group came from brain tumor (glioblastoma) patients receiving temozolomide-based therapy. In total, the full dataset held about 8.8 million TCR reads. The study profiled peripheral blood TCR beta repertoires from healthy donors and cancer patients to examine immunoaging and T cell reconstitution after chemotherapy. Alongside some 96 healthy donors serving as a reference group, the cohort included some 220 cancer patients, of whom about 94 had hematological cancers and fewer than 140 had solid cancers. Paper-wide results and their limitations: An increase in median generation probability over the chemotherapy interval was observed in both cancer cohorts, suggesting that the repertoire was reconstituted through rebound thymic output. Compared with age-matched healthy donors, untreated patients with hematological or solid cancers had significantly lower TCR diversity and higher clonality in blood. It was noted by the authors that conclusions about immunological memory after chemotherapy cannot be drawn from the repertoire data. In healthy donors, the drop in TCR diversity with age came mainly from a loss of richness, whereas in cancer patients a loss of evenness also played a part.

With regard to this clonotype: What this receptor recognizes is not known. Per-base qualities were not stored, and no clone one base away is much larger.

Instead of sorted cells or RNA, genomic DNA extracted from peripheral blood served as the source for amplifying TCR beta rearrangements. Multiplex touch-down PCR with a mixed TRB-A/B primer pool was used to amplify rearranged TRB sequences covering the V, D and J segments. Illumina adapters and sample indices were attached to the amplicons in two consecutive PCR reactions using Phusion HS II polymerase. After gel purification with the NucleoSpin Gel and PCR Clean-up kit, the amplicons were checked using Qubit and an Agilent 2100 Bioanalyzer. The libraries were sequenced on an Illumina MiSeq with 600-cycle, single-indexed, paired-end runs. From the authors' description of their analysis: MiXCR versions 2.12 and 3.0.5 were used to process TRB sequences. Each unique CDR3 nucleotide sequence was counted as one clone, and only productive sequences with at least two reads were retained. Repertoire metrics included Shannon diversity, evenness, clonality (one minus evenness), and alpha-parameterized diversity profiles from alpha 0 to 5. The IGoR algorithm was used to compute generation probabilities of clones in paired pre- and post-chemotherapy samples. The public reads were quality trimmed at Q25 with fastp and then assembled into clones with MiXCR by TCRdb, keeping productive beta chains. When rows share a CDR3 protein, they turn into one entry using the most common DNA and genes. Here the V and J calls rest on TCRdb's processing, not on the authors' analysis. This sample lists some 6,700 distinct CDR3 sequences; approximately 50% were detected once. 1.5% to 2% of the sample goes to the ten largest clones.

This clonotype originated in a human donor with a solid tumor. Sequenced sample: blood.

The sequenced DNA is TGTGCCAGCAGTCCCCAACCGACGGCCTCCTACGAGCAGTACTTC. This yields the protein CASSPQPTASYEQYF. The chain links TRBV27 with TRBJ2-7; a confident D gene designation cannot be given. V and J lose 5 bases and 0 bases, and a span of 14 bases separates them. Sequences MNHEY (CDR1) and SMNVEV (CDR2) are obtained from the germline V gene (reference sequence). The CDR3 holds 15 amino acids from the cysteine to the phenylalanine. CDR3 DNA only is kept here, 45 bases in frame from base 1.